Below, 16 T cell receptor beta chains from the same sample are listed, as sequenced in a study of blood T cell repertoires in COVID-19. Method: immunoSEQ multiplex PCR; TCRdb's copy keeps in-frame clones and lacks some. The table lists 130,000 to 150,000 clones, 70% to 90% of them singletons, with approximately 1.8% in the top ten. Sequenced sample: peripheral blood. All receptors come from a man between 70 and 80 years old with acute or convalescent COVID-19.

This clone was recorded a few times. The J gene is TRBJ1-1, the V gene TRBV30, with TRBD1 identical over 9 bases. CDR1 GTSNPN and CDR2 SVGIG come from the germline V gene (reference sequence). The CDR3 has 14 residues. After removal of 0 bases from V and 4 bases from J, the junction contained 3 bases not matched to a gene. The chain's CDR3 is CAWSVEGQGTEAFF. The DNA of the CDR3 is TGTGCCTGGAGTGTAGAGGGACAGGGCACTGAAGCTTTCTTT.

This clone was seen a single time. V is TRBV2 and J is TRBJ1-5, with 7 bases identical to TRBD1. The CDR3 consists of 20 residues. V lost 5 bases and J lost 2; bases outside the gene matches: 21. CDR1 and CDR2 (germline): SNHLY, FYNNEI. The CDR3 region has the DNA TGTGCCAGCAGTACCCCAGGTCGGGACAGAGAAGTCTCGGGCAATCAGCCCCAGCATTTT. Translating it yields CASSTPGRDREVSGNQPQHF.

The gene calls are TRBV7-9 and TRBJ1-4; D remains unclear. V gave up 5 bases and J gave up 3 bases, with 13 bases separating them. This CDR3 comprises 15 residues. The germline gives CDR1 SEHNR, CDR2 FQNEAQ (reference sequence). The CDR3 region has the DNA TGTGCCAGCAGCCCCGGGAGGGCGGCTAATGAAAAACTGTTTTTT. It specifies CASSPGRAANEKLFF.

J is TRBJ1-5 and V is TRBV18; 10 bases align to TRBD1. V shed 0 bases and J 6 bases; nucleotides not matched to a gene: 5. This CDR3 has 16 residues. CDR1 is KGHSH, CDR2 LQKENI, per germline. CDR3: CASSPPTGGWFQPQHF. In DNA form, the CDR3 reads TGTGCCAGCTCACCACCGACAGGGGGCTGGTTTCAGCCCCAGCATTTT.

The V and J genes are TRBV6-5 and TRBJ1-2; TRBD1 matches at 8 bases. Looked up from germline, CDR1 is MNHEY and CDR2 is SVGAGI. J lost 4 bases, V lost 2 bases, and 9 bases had no gene match. The length of the CDR3 is 16 residues. This chain's CDR3 is CASSYTTGAPIYGYTF. In DNA, the CDR3 is TGTGCCAGCAGTTACACGACAGGGGCCCCCATCTATGGCTACACCTTC.

V usage is TRBV29-1 and J usage is TRBJ2-2, with TRBD1 identical over 8 bases. Germline values: CDR1 SQVTM, CDR2 ANQGSEA. V gave up 6 bases and J gave up 13 bases; unmatched junction bases: 4. This CDR3 region has 10 residues. The CDR3 protein is CSVGQGRLFF. CDR3 nucleotides: TGCAGCGTCGGACAGGGAAGGCTGTTTTTT.

J is TRBJ2-1 and V is TRBV5-1, with TRBD1 identical over 9 bases. CDR1 and CDR2 (germline): SGHRS, YFSETQ. The CDR3 contains 13 residues. V trimming: 2 bases; J trimming: 9 bases; junction bases outside the gene matches: 3. The CDR3 loop is CASSLQGAPEQFF. The CDR3 DNA sequence: TGCGCCAGCAGCTTACAGGGGGCACCTGAGCAGTTCTTC.

Comment on this clone: In the same sample, other DNA sequences code for this CDR3. The chain uses TRBV6-5 and TRBJ1-2; D possibly corresponds to TRBD1 (5 bases). Trimming shortened V by 0 bases and J by 2 bases, and 7 bases separated the two germline ends. This CDR3 is 14 amino acids long. The germline gives CDR1 MNHEY, CDR2 SVGAGI. The CDR3 DNA sequence: TGTGCCAGCAGTTACTCGGCAGGGAACTATGGCTACACCTTC. Its translation: CASSYSAGNYGYTF.

The chain carries TRBV5-6 and TRBJ2-7; 9 nucleotides line up with TRBD1. V was pared by 0 bases and J by 13 bases, with 8 bases of the junction left unmatched. The CDR3 runs 13 residues. Germline lookup yields CDR1 SGHDT and CDR2 YYEEEE. CDR3 DNA sequence: TGTGCCAGCAGCTTGGCAGGGGACAGGGTTACTTACTTC. Amino acids: CASSLAGDRVTYF.

The chain employs TRBV5-8 and TRBJ2-7; D is unresolved. The CDR3 spans 15 residues. Germline V gene lookup returns CDR1 SGHTS and CDR2 YDEGEE. V was clipped by 0 bases and J by 0 bases, with 10 bases between them. The CDR3 sequence: CASSLAQFTSYEQYF. The CDR3 region has the DNA TGTGCCAGCAGCTTGGCCCAGTTTACCTCCTACGAGCAGTACTTC.

This chain joins TRBV5-1 and TRBJ2-7; tentative D call: TRBD2 (5 bases). This CDR3 is built from 14 residues. V lost 2 bases and J 6 bases, leaving 15 bases between the germline ends. Germline lookup yields CDR1 SGHRS and CDR2 YFSETQ. For the CDR3, the DNA is TGCGCCAGCAGCTTCGGTCTAGAGGGTAGCGAGCAGTACTTC. Its protein product is CASSFGLEGSEQYF.

In this sample, this clone turned up once. The rearrangement uses TRBV27 and TRBJ2-6; 10 bases map to TRBD1. CDR3 length equals 18 residues. V was clipped by 5 bases and J by 0 bases; unmatched bases: 7. Germline CDR1 is MNHEY and CDR2 is SMNVEV (reference sequence). The CDR3 protein is CASSPAGQGFSGANVLTF. The CDR3 DNA follows: TGTGCCAGCAGTCCGGCGGGACAGGGGTTCTCTGGGGCCAACGTCCTGACTTTC.

The J gene is TRBJ1-4, the V gene TRBV5-1; 8 bases agree with TRBD1. The trim removed 4 bases at V and 4 bases at J, leaving 3 bases unmatched. From germline, CDR1 is SGHRS and CDR2 YFSETQ. The CDR3 loop spans 14 amino acids. The CDR3 sequence is CASSEDRGNEKLFF. The CDR3 DNA reads TGCGCCAGCAGCGAAGACAGGGGTAATGAAAAACTGTTTTTT.

V is TRBV6-1 and J is TRBJ2-7; D may be TRBD2 (6 bases). This CDR3 contains 16 residues. V was shortened by 4 bases and J by 2 bases, with 18 bases between the two germline ends. Germline CDR1 is MNHNS and CDR2 is SASEGT. The CDR3 spells CASSAPGASVTYEQYF. The CDR3, as DNA: TGTGCCAGCAGTGCTCCCGGCGCTAGCGTTACCTACGAGCAGTACTTC.

The J gene is TRBJ1-2, the V gene TRBV18; 9 bases line up with TRBD1. This CDR3 has 16 amino acids. Trimming took 2 bases from V and 1 from J; bases not matched to a gene: 5. Germline assignment: CDR1 KGHSH and CDR2 LQKENI. The CDR3: CASSPMWDRDNYGYTF. The CDR3 DNA reads TGTGCCAGCTCACCAATGTGGGACAGGGATAACTATGGCTACACCTTC.

V is TRBV27 and J is TRBJ2-2, with TRBD2 identical over 11 bases. CDR3 size: 16 residues. V was clipped by 6 bases and J by 4 bases; unmatched bases: 7. The germline gives CDR1 MNHEY, CDR2 SMNVEV (reference sequence). CDR3 in amino acids: CASRSLAGATTGELFF. Written as DNA, the CDR3 is TGTGCCAGCAGATCACTAGCGGGAGCCACCACCGGGGAGCTGTTTTTT.